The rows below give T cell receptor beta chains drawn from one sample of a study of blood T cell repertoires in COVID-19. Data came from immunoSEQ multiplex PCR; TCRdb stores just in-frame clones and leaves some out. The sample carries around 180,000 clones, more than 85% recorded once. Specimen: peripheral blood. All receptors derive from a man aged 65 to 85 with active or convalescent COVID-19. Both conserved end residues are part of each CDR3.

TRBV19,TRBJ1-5,CASSIPQGGVGNQPQHF
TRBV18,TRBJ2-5,CASSPPLQETQYF
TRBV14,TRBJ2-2,CASSFLSGRSTGELFF
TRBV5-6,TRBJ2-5,CASSHGTIQETQYF
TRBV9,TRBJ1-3,CASSVKDRGNTIYF
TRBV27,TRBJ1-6,CASSLMGPGIMGSPLHF
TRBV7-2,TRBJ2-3,CASSIRLAGPTDTQYF
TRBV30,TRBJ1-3,CAWSGGSSGNTIYF
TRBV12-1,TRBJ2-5,CASSFGYFRRTQYF
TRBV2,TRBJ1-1,CASMTGTGNTEAFF
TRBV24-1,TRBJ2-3,CATRESGLDTQYF
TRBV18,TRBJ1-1,CASSRGNRGMNTEAFF
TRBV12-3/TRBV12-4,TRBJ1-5,CASSHQYQPQHF
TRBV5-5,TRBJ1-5,CASSLEGAGGYSNQPQHF
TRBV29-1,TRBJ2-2,CSVRGISGKSTGELFF
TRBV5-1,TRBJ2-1,CASSADGGGTYNEQFF
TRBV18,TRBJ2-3,CASSRGQRVGNTQYF
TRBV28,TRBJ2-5,CASSLNRGPWETQYF
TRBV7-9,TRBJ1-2,CASSMTGDGVYTF
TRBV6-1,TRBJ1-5,CASSESGQQNQPQHF
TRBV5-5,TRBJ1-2,CASSFDSLLNYGYTF
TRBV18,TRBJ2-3,CASSPSSPLSDTQYF
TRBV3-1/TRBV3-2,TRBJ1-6,CASSRTEESSYNSPLHF
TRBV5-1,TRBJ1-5,CASSLQGNQPQHF
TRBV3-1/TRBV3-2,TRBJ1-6,CASKDSPYNSPLHF
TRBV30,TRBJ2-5,CAWSGTGGWQETQYF